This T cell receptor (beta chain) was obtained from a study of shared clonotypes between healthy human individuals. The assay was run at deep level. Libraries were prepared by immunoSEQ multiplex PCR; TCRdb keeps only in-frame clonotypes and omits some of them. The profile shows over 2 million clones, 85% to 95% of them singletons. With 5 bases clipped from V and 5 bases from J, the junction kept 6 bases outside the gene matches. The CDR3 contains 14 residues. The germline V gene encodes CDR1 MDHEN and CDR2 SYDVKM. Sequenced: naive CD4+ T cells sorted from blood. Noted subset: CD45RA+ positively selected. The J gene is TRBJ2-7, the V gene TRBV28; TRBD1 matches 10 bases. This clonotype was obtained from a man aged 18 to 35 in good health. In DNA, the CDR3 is TGTGCCAGCAGTCCGGGACAGGGGACCCACGAGCAGTACTTC. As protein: CASSPGQGTHEQYF. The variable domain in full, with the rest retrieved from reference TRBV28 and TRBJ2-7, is DVKVTQSSRYLVKRTGEKVFLECVQDMDHENMFWYRQDPGLGLRLIYFSYDVKMKEKGDIPEGYSVSREKKERFSLILESASTNQTSMYLCASSPGQGTHEQYFGPGTRLTVT.